This TCR beta chain was sequenced for a study of T cell responses to AZD1222 COVID-19 vaccine. Findings and limits, study-wide: Every sample of the repertoires postdated the peak T cell response. In a largely white British group with more females than males, clonal diversity was possibly underestimated.

V shed 7 bases, J shed 2 bases, and the junction held 6 bases outside the gene matches. Germline values: CDR1 SGHRS, CDR2 YFSETQ. The CDR3 consists of 14 residues. Profiling relied on immunoSEQ multiplex PCR, and the TCRdb table lists in-frame clones only, not all of them. The table lists some 90,000 clones, 70% to 90% of them singletons, with about 1.6% in the top ten. With respect to this clone: What it recognizes is unknown.

This receptor was taken from an adult in good health. The sequencing here drew on peripheral blood, taken on day 0 of AZD1222 vaccination. The rearrangement uses TRBV5-1 and TRBJ1-1; 9 bases match TRBD1. The CDR3, as DNA: TGCGCCAGCGCTCCGGGACAGGGAAACACTGAAGCTTTCTTT. Translating it yields CASAPGQGNTEAFF.